The rows below give T cell receptor beta chains drawn from one sample of a study of Ad26.COV2.S vaccination and SARS-CoV-2 variants. Produced via immunoSEQ multiplex PCR; TCRdb's table is partial and in-frame only. The sample shows around 500,000 clones, 80% to 90% of them seen only once. Sequencing was performed on peripheral blood, taken in a trial of Ad26.COV2.S vaccine versus placebo. The receptors come from a person aged 18 to 59 who received the Ad26.COV2.S COVID-19 vaccine or a placebo. Both conserved end residues are part of each CDR3. The order of the fields is clone size, CDR3 length, J gene, D gene, V gene, CDR3 DNA, CDR3 protein. The D gene is left open where the match is weak. Clone sizes are given selectively: once, few, many, or a class where the clone is expanded.

clone size: once; CDR3 length: 14; J gene: TRBJ2-7; D gene: TRBD1; V gene: TRBV6-5; CDR3 DNA: TGTGCCAGCAGTCGCGGGACAGGGTACCACGAGCAGTACTTC; CDR3 protein: CASSRGTGYHEQYF
clone size: -; CDR3 length: 15; J gene: TRBJ2-3; D gene: -; V gene: TRBV9; CDR3 DNA: TGTGCCAGCAGCGTAACTAGTAGAAACACAGATACGCAGTATTTT; CDR3 protein: CASSVTSRNTDTQYF
clone size: -; CDR3 length: 13; J gene: TRBJ2-2; D gene: -; V gene: TRBV2; CDR3 DNA: TGTGCCAGCAGTGTATTGGACACCGGGGAGCTGTTTTTT; CDR3 protein: CASSVLDTGELFF
clone size: -; CDR3 length: 13; J gene: TRBJ1-4; D gene: -; V gene: TRBV7-9; CDR3 DNA: TGTGCCAGCAGCTTTCGGGAGAATGAAAAACTGTTTTTT; CDR3 protein: CASSFRENEKLFF
clone size: -; CDR3 length: 15; J gene: TRBJ1-4; D gene: -; V gene: TRBV14; CDR3 DNA: TGTGCCAGCAACGCTGTCGGGGGGCCTAATGAAAAACTGTTTTTT; CDR3 protein: CASNAVGGPNEKLFF
clone size: -; CDR3 length: 16; J gene: TRBJ1-6; D gene: TRBD1; V gene: TRBV2; CDR3 DNA: TGTGCCAGCACCTCCGGGACAGGGCACTATAATTCACCCCTCCACTTT; CDR3 protein: CASTSGTGHYNSPLHF
clone size: -; CDR3 length: 14; J gene: TRBJ1-4; D gene: -; V gene: TRBV30; CDR3 DNA: TGTGCCTGGAGGCCGGGACACCGGGTTGAAAAACTGTTTTTT; CDR3 protein: CAWRPGHRVEKLFF
clone size: -; CDR3 length: 17; J gene: TRBJ1-3; D gene: -; V gene: TRBV30; CDR3 DNA: TGTGCCTGGAGCTGGCCTGGGGGCGCGTATTCTGGAAACACCATATATTTT; CDR3 protein: CAWSWPGGAYSGNTIYF
clone size: -; CDR3 length: 12; J gene: TRBJ2-7; D gene: -; V gene: TRBV29-1; CDR3 DNA: TGCAGCGTTGAAGTCACCCACTACGAGCAGTACTTC; CDR3 protein: CSVEVTHYEQYF
clone size: once; CDR3 length: 20; J gene: TRBJ2-3; D gene: -; V gene: TRBV6-1; CDR3 DNA: TGTGCCAGCAGTGCGGCCGGGACGGGTGACCGGGTTCCTCTTACAGATACGCAGTATTTT; CDR3 protein: CASSAAGTGDRVPLTDTQYF
clone size: -; CDR3 length: 16; J gene: TRBJ2-2; D gene: TRBD1; V gene: TRBV5-4; CDR3 DNA: TGTGCCAGCAGCTCTACCGGGACAGGGCTCACCGGGGAGCTGTTTTTT; CDR3 protein: CASSSTGTGLTGELFF
clone size: -; CDR3 length: 17; J gene: TRBJ2-7; D gene: -; V gene: TRBV4-3; CDR3 DNA: TGCGCCAGCAGCCAAGCCATATCCGTCGGCACCGGCCCCGAGCAGTACTTC; CDR3 protein: CASSQAISVGTGPEQYF
clone size: -; CDR3 length: 15; J gene: TRBJ2-5; D gene: TRBD1; V gene: TRBV7-9; CDR3 DNA: TGTGCCAGCACTCAAGGGGGCACTTTAAAAGAGACCCAGTACTTC; CDR3 protein: CASTQGGTLKETQYF
clone size: -; CDR3 length: 17; J gene: TRBJ2-6; D gene: -; V gene: TRBV5-8; CDR3 DNA: TGTGCCAGCAGCCCAGCGATTTCCTACTCTGGGGCCAACGTCCTGACTTTC; CDR3 protein: CASSPAISYSGANVLTF
clone size: -; CDR3 length: 15; J gene: TRBJ2-1; D gene: TRBD2; V gene: TRBV7-9; CDR3 DNA: TGTGCCAGCAGCTTAGTGGCTAGCGGGGGCAATGAGCAGTTCTTC; CDR3 protein: CASSLVASGGNEQFF
clone size: once; CDR3 length: 16; J gene: TRBJ1-4; D gene: -; V gene: TRBV15; CDR3 DNA: TGTGCCACCAGCAGAGATAGGTCAGGTCGGAATGAAAAACTGTTTTTT; CDR3 protein: CATSRDRSGRNEKLFF
clone size: once; CDR3 length: 15; J gene: TRBJ2-1; D gene: -; V gene: TRBV9; CDR3 DNA: TGTGCCAGCAGCACCTCCGGGACTCCCTACAATGAGCAGTTCTTC; CDR3 protein: CASSTSGTPYNEQFF
clone size: -; CDR3 length: 16; J gene: TRBJ2-7; D gene: -; V gene: TRBV6-5; CDR3 DNA: TGTGCCAGCAGTTACTCGGCTGAGGTCAGCTCCTACGAGCAGTACTTC; CDR3 protein: CASSYSAEVSSYEQYF
clone size: -; CDR3 length: 16; J gene: TRBJ2-2; D gene: -; V gene: TRBV4-2; CDR3 DNA: TGTGCCAGCAGCCAGGTCAGGGCGGCGAACACCGGGGAGCTGTTTTTT; CDR3 protein: CASSQVRAANTGELFF
clone size: -; CDR3 length: 15; J gene: TRBJ2-1; D gene: TRBD1; V gene: TRBV28; CDR3 DNA: TGTGCCAGCAGTCCGTCGACAGGGGCCCTCAATGAGCAGTTCTTC; CDR3 protein: CASSPSTGALNEQFF
clone size: few; CDR3 length: 16; J gene: TRBJ1-5; D gene: TRBD1; V gene: TRBV18; CDR3 DNA: TGTGCCAGCTCACTATCGACAGGGGGAAGCAATCAGCCCCAGCATTTT; CDR3 protein: CASSLSTGGSNQPQHF
clone size: -; CDR3 length: 13; J gene: TRBJ1-1; D gene: -; V gene: TRBV5-4; CDR3 DNA: TGTGCCAGCGGAAACAGGGAGCGACCTGAAGCTTTCTTT; CDR3 protein: CASGNRERPEAFF
clone size: -; CDR3 length: 15; J gene: TRBJ2-2; D gene: TRBD1; V gene: TRBV6-5; CDR3 DNA: TGTGCCAGCAGACGTGGGACAGTCTTCGCCGGGGAGCTGTTTTTT; CDR3 protein: CASRRGTVFAGELFF
clone size: -; CDR3 length: 13; J gene: TRBJ1-1; D gene: -; V gene: TRBV6-5; CDR3 DNA: TGTGCCAGCAGCTCCCTACAAGGCACTGAAGCTTTCTTT; CDR3 protein: CASSSLQGTEAFF
clone size: -; CDR3 length: 13; J gene: TRBJ1-6; D gene: -; V gene: TRBV6-4; CDR3 DNA: TGTGCCAGCAGTCAAACCCCTATTTCACCCCTCCACTTT; CDR3 protein: CASSQTPISPLHF
clone size: -; CDR3 length: 16; J gene: TRBJ2-3; D gene: TRBD2; V gene: TRBV5-1; CDR3 DNA: TGCGCCAGCAGCCTCCTCGGACTAGCGGGAGCAGATACGCAGTATTTT; CDR3 protein: CASSLLGLAGADTQYF
clone size: -; CDR3 length: 11; J gene: TRBJ1-2; D gene: -; V gene: TRBV30; CDR3 DNA: TGTGCCTGGAGTCTAAACAGAGGCTACACCTTC; CDR3 protein: CAWSLNRGYTF
clone size: -; CDR3 length: 12; J gene: TRBJ2-3; D gene: -; V gene: TRBV6-5; CDR3 DNA: TGTGCCAGCAGAAGTGGAATTGATACGCAGTATTTT; CDR3 protein: CASRSGIDTQYF
clone size: -; CDR3 length: 13; J gene: TRBJ2-3; D gene: TRBD2; V gene: TRBV7-2; CDR3 DNA: TGTGCCAGCAGCTTAGACTTAGGACTAGTTGCTTATTTT; CDR3 protein: CASSLDLGLVAYF
clone size: many; CDR3 length: 15; J gene: TRBJ2-7; D gene: -; V gene: TRBV7-2; CDR3 DNA: TGTGCCAGCAGCCTGGGGGGCGGGGTTCGGTACGAGCAGTACTTC; CDR3 protein: CASSLGGGVRYEQYF
clone size: -; CDR3 length: 11; J gene: TRBJ1-2; D gene: -; V gene: TRBV19; CDR3 DNA: TGTGCCAGTAGTATAGGCTCTGGCTACACCTTC; CDR3 protein: CASSIGSGYTF
clone size: -; CDR3 length: 13; J gene: TRBJ1-1; D gene: -; V gene: TRBV9; CDR3 DNA: TGTGCCAGCAGCGTAGCTCCGAACACTGAAGCTTTCTTT; CDR3 protein: CASSVAPNTEAFF
clone size: -; CDR3 length: 15; J gene: TRBJ1-3; D gene: TRBD1; V gene: TRBV7-3; CDR3 DNA: TGTGCCAGCAGCTTAACTGCAGGGGGTGGAAACACCATATATTTT; CDR3 protein: CASSLTAGGGNTIYF
clone size: -; CDR3 length: 12; J gene: TRBJ1-2; D gene: -; V gene: TRBV28; CDR3 DNA: TGTGCCAGCAGTTTATCGGGAAGGGGCTACACCTTC; CDR3 protein: CASSLSGRGYTF
clone size: -; CDR3 length: 12; J gene: TRBJ1-2; D gene: -; V gene: TRBV12-3/TRBV12-4; CDR3 DNA: TGTGCCAGCAGTTTGGACAGATGGGGCTACACCTTC; CDR3 protein: CASSLDRWGYTF
clone size: -; CDR3 length: 13; J gene: TRBJ1-1; D gene: -; V gene: TRBV2; CDR3 DNA: TGTGCCAGCAGTCCCGCCGGGAACACTGAAGCTTTCTTT; CDR3 protein: CASSPAGNTEAFF
clone size: -; CDR3 length: 13; J gene: TRBJ1-1; D gene: -; V gene: TRBV6-5; CDR3 DNA: TGTGCCAGCAGTCGAAGGAGACAGAATGAAGCTTTCTTT; CDR3 protein: CASSRRRQNEAFF
clone size: -; CDR3 length: 15; J gene: TRBJ2-7; D gene: TRBD1; V gene: TRBV4-3; CDR3 DNA: TGCGCCAGCAGCCAAGGGACAGGGGGCTTCTGGGAGCAGTACTTC; CDR3 protein: CASSQGTGGFWEQYF
clone size: once; CDR3 length: 15; J gene: TRBJ1-2; D gene: -; V gene: TRBV19; CDR3 DNA: TGTGCCAGTAGTATACTGGGGGCGATCACCTATGGCTACACCTTC; CDR3 protein: CASSILGAITYGYTF
clone size: -; CDR3 length: 15; J gene: TRBJ1-5; D gene: TRBD1; V gene: TRBV4-1; CDR3 DNA: TGCGCCAGCAGCCCCTTGGACAGGGGGAACCAGCCCCAGCATTTT; CDR3 protein: CASSPLDRGNQPQHF
clone size: -; CDR3 length: 15; J gene: TRBJ2-2; D gene: TRBD1; V gene: TRBV5-1; CDR3 DNA: TGCGCCAGCAGCACTTATGACAGGGTATCTGGGGAGCTGTTTTTT; CDR3 protein: CASSTYDRVSGELFF